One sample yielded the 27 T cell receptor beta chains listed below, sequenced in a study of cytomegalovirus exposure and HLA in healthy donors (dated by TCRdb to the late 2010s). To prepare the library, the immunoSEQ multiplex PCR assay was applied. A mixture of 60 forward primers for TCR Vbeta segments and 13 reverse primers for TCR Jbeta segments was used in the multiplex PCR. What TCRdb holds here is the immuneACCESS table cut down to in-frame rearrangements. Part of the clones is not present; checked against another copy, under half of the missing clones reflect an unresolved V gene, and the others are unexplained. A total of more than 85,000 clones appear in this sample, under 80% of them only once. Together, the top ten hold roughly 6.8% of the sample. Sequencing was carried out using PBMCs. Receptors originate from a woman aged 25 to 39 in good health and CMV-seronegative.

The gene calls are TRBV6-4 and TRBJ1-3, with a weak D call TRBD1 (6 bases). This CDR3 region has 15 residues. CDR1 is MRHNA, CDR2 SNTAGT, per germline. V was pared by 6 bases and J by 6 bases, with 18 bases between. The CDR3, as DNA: TGTGCCAGCAGGCGAGCGACAGGTCGCCCAAACACCATATATTTT. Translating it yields CASRRATGRPNTIYF.

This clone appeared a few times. Here the CDR3 reads CASSRGLQETQYF. In nucleotides, the CDR3 is TGCGCCAGCAGCAGGGGACTACAGGAGACCCAGTACTTC. The chain joins TRBV5-1 to TRBJ2-5, with 7 bases identical to TRBD2. This CDR3 spans 13 amino acids. Per germline, CDR1 SGHRS and CDR2 YFSETQ. After removal of 4 bases from V and 5 bases from J, the junction contained 5 bases not matched to a gene.

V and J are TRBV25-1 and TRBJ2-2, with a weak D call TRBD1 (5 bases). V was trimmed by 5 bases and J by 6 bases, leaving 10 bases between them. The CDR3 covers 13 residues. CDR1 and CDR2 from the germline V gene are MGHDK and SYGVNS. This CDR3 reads CASSPPGSGELFF. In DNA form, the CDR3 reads TGTGCCAGCAGTCCTCCAGGGTCCGGGGAGCTGTTTTTT.

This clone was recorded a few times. The CDR3 spells CASRGDREGRETQYF. The CDR3, as DNA: TGTGCCAGCAGGGGTGATCGAGAGGGTAGGGAGACCCAGTACTTC. The J gene is TRBJ2-5, the V gene TRBV27; D is perhaps TRBD2 (5 bases). The germline gives CDR1 MNHEY, CDR2 SMNVEV (reference sequence). The length of the CDR3 is 15 residues. The ends were cut back, 6 bases at V and 5 bases at J, with 19 bases in the middle.

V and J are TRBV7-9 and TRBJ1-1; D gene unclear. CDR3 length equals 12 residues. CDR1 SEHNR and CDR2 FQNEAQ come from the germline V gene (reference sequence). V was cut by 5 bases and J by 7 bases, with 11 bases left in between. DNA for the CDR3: TGTGCCAGCAGCGACTCCCCCCTTGAAGCTTTCTTT. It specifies CASSDSPLEAFF.

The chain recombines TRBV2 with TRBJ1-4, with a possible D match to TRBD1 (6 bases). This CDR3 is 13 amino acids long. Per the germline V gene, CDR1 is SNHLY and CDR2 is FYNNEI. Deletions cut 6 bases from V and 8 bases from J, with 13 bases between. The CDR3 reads CASRTGWGEKLFF. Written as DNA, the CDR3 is TGTGCCAGCAGAACAGGGTGGGGGGAAAAACTGTTTTTT.

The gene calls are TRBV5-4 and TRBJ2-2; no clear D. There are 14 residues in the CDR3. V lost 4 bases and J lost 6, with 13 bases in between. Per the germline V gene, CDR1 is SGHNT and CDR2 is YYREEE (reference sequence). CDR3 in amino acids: CASSHRVVPGELFF. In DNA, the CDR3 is TGTGCCAGCAGCCACCGGGTCGTACCCGGGGAGCTGTTTTTT.

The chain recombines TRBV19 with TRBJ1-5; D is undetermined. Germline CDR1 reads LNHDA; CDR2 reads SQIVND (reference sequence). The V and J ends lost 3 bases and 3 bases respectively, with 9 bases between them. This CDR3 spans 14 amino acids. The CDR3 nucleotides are TGTGCCAGTAGTATTCCCCTGTTCAATCAGCCCCAGCATTTT. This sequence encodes CASSIPLFNQPQHF. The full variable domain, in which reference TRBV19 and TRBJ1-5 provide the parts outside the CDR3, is DGGITQSPKYLFRKEGQNVTLSCEQNLNHDAMYWYRQDPGQGLRLIYYSQIVNDFQKGDIAEGYSVSREKKESFPLTVTSAQKNPTAFYLCASSIPLFNQPQHFGDGTRLSIL.

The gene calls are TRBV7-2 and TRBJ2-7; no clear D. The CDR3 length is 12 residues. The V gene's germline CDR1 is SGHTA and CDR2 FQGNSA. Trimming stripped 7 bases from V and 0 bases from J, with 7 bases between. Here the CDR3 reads CASNEISYEQYF. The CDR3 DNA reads TGTGCCAGCAACGAGATCTCCTACGAGCAGTACTTC.

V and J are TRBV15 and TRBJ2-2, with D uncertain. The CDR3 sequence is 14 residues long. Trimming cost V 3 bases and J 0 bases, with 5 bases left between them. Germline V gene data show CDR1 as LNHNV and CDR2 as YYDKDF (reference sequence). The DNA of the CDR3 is TGTGCCACCAGCAGGGAGTCGAACACCGGGGAGCTGTTTTTT. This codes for CATSRESNTGELFF.

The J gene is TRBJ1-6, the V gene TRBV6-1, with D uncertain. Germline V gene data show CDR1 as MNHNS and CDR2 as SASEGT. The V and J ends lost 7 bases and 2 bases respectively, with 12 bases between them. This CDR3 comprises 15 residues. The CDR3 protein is CASISRVTYNSPLHF. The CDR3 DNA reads TGTGCCAGCATTTCCCGGGTCACCTATAATTCACCCCTCCACTTT.

Here the CDR3 reads CASSLFVRGNQPQHF. Written as DNA, the CDR3 is TGTGCCAGCAGCTTGTTCGTGCGAGGGAATCAGCCCCAGCATTTT. V usage is TRBV5-6 and J usage is TRBJ1-5, with D uncertain. Between the trimmed V and J ends, which lost 1 base and 4 bases, there was a span of 12 bases. This CDR3 spans 15 amino acids. Germline V gene lookup returns CDR1 SGHDT and CDR2 YYEEEE.

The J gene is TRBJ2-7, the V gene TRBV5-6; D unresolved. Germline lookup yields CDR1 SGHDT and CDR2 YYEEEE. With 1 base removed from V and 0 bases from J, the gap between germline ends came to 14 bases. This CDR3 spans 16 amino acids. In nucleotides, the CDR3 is TGTGCCAGCAGCTTGTTAGTCTGGGCAGTCTCCTACGAGCAGTACTTC. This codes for CASSLLVWAVSYEQYF.

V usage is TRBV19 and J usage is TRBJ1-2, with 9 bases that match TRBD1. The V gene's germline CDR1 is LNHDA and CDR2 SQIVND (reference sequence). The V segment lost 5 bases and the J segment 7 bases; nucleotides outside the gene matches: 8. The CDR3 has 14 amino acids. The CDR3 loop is CASSQTTGGRGYTF. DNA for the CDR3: TGTGCCAGTAGTCAAACGACAGGGGGTCGTGGCTACACCTTC.

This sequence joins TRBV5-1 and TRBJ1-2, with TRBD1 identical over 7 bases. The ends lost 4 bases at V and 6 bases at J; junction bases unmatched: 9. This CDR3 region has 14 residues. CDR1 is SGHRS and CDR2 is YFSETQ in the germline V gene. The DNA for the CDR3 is TGCGCCAGCAGCCCGACAGGGACCTTGGATGGCTACACCTTC. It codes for CASSPTGTLDGYTF.

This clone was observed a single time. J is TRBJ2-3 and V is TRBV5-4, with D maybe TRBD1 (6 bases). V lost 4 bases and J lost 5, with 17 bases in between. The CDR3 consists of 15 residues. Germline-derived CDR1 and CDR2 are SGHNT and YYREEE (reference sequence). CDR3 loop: CASSIDRSRGDTQYF. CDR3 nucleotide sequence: TGTGCCAGCAGCATAGACAGGTCGAGAGGAGATACGCAGTATTTT.

Here the CDR3 DNA reads TGTGCCAGCAGCGCCATCCGGGACAGGGGGCCTGGGGCCAACGTCCTGACTTTC. Amino acids: CASSAIRDRGPGANVLTF. The J gene is TRBJ2-6, the V gene TRBV5-4, with TRBD1 matching over 12 bases. The V gene end was trimmed by 4 bases and the J gene end by 2 bases; junction bases not matched to a gene: 7. Germline V gives CDR1 SGHNT, CDR2 YYREEE (reference sequence). CDR3 length: 18 residues.

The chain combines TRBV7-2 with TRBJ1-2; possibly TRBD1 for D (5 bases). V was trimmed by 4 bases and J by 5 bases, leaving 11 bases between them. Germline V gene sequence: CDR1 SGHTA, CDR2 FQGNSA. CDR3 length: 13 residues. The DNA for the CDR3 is TGTGCCAGCAGCTATCGTAAGGGGTATGGCTACACCTTC. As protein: CASSYRKGYGYTF.

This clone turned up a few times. For the CDR3, the DNA is TGTGCCAGCAGTCCCCATACGGACAGGGAAGGGGAGCTGTTTTTT. It is translated as CASSPHTDREGELFF. The chain recombines TRBV27 with TRBJ2-2; 8 nucleotides align to TRBD1. The CDR3 is made up of 15 amino acids. CDR1 is MNHEY, CDR2 SMNVEV, per germline (reference sequence). Trimming at V came to 5 bases and at J to 8 bases, leaving 10 bases not matched to a gene.

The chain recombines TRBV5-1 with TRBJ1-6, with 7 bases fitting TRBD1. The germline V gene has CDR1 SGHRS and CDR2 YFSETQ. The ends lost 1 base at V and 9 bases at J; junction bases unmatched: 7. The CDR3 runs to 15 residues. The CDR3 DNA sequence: TGCGCCAGCAGCTTGCCGGGCAGGGGGGTTTCACCCCTCCACTTT. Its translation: CASSLPGRGVSPLHF.

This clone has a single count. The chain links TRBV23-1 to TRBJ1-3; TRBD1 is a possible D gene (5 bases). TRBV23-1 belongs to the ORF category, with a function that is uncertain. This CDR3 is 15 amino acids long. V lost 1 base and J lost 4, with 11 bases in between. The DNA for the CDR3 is TGCGCCAGCAGTCAATGGACAAGAGTGGGAAACACCATATATTTT. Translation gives CASSQWTRVGNTIYF.

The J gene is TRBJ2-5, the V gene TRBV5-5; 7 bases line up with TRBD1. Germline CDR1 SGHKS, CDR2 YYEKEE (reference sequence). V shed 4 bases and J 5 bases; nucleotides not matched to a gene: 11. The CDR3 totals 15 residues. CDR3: CASSQNLGGWETQYF. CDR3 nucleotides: TGTGCCAGCAGCCAGAATCTAGGGGGCTGGGAGACCCAGTACTTC.

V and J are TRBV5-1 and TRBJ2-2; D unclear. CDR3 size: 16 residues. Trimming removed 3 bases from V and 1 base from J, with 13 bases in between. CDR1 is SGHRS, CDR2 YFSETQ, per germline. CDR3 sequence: CASSSATVLNTGELFF. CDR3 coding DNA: TGCGCCAGCAGCTCGGCCACAGTTTTGAACACCGGGGAGCTGTTTTTT.

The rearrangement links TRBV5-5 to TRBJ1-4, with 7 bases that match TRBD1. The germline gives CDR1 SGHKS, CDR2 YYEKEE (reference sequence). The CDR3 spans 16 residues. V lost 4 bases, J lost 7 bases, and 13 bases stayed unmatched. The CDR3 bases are TGTGCCAGCAGCCAAGAAGGGACAGCTGCAGGTGAAAAACTGTTTTTT. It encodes CASSQEGTAAGEKLFF.

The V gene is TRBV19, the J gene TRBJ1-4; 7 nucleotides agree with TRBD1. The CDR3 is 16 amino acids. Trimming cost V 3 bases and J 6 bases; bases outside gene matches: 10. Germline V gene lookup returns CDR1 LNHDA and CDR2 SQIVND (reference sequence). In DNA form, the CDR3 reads TGTGCCAGTAGTATTAACCCGGGACAGTTTTATGAAAAACTGTTTTTT. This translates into CASSINPGQFYEKLFF.

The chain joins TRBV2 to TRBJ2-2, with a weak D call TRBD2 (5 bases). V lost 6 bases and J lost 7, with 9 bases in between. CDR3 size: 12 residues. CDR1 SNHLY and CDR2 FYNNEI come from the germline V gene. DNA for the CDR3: TGTGCCAGCAGCCTACTAGGCGGGGAGCTGTTTTTT. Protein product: CASSLLGGELFF.

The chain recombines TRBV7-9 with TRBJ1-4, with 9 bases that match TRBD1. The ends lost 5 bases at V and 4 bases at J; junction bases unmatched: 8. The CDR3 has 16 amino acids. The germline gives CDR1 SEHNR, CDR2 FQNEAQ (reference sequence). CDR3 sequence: CASSGHRGRVNEKLFF. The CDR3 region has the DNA TGTGCCAGCAGCGGCCACAGGGGGCGCGTTAATGAAAAACTGTTTTTT.